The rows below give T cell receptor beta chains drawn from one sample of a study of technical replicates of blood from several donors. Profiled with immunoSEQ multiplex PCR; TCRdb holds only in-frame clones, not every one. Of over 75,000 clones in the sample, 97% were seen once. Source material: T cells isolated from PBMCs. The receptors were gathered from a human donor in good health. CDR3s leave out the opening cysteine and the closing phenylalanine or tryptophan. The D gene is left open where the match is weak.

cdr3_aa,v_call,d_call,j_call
ASSSETNTEAF,TRBV7-8,-,TRBJ1-1
ASRLAVRDEQY,TRBV2,TRBD2,TRBJ2-7
ASSNLVLNEQY,TRBV7-9,-,TRBJ2-7
ASSPSQGGWTEAF,TRBV27,-,TRBJ1-1
ASSIGLAYEQY,TRBV5-6,TRBD2,TRBJ2-7
ASRRLEDHIQY,TRBV7-8,-,TRBJ2-4
ASRVVTSGRDEQF,TRBV5-1,TRBD2,TRBJ2-1
ASSLEGSVTEAF,TRBV11-1,-,TRBJ1-1
ASTEGTGGNEQY,TRBV6-1,TRBD1,TRBJ2-7
ASSDSSGSYNEQF,TRBV6-4,TRBD2,TRBJ2-1
ASKVPGGYGYT,TRBV6-1,-,TRBJ1-2
ASSQGLGSENNEQF,TRBV4-2,-,TRBJ2-1
ATSRDLRETSTDTQY,TRBV15,-,TRBJ2-3
ASSFGIAGINEQF,TRBV5-1,TRBD2,TRBJ2-1
ASSYSGLQETQY,TRBV6-5,TRBD2,TRBJ2-5
ASSQEGRESSYEQY,TRBV14,TRBD2,TRBJ2-7
ASSSSTENTEAF,TRBV6-5,-,TRBJ1-1
ASSQGLGQSYEQY,TRBV14,-,TRBJ2-7
ASSQDSGGASSYEQY,TRBV4-2,-,TRBJ2-7
SARGGGEQY,TRBV20-1,TRBD2,TRBJ2-7
AWSGAGPGGSETQY,TRBV30,-,TRBJ2-5
ASSSRRLLMNTEAF,TRBV5-6,-,TRBJ1-1
ASNRGGFKNIQY,TRBV11-2,-,TRBJ2-4
ASSYSSGSVSYEQY,TRBV6-5,-,TRBJ2-7
ASSGLGSSYEQY,TRBV6-1,-,TRBJ2-7